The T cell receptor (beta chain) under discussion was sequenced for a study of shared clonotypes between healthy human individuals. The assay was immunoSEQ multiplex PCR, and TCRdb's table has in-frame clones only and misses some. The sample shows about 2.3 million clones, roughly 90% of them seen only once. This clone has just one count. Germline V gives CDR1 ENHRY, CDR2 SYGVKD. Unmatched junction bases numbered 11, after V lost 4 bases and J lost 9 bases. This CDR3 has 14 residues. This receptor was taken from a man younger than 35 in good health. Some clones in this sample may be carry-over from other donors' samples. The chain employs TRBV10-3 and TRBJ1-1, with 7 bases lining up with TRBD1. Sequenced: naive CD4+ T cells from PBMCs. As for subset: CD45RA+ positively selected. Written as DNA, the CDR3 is TGTGCCATCAGTGTTATAGGAGGGGACAGCCAAGCTTTCTTT. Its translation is CAISVIGGDSQAFF.